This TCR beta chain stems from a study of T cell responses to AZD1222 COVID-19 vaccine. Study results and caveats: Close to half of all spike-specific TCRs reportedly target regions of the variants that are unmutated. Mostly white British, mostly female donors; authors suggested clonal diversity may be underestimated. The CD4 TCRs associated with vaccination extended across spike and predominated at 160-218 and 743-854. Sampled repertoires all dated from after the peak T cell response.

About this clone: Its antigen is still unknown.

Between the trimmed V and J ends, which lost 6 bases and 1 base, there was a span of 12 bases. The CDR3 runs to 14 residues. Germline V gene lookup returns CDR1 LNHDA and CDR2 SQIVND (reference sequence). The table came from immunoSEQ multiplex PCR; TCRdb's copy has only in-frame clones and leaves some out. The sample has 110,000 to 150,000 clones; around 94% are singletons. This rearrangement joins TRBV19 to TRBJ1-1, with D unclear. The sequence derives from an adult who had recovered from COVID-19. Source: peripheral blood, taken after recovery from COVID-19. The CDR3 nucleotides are TGTGCCAGTAGCCACCTCCGCGCGAACACTGAAGCTTTCTTT. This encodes CASSHLRANTEAFF.